Listed here are 25 T cell receptor beta chains from one sample, sequenced in a study of response to subunit inactivated influenza vaccine. In TCRdb, the RT-PCR reads were re-called with MiXCR into one record per CDR3 protein. The sample records under 200,000 distinct CDR3 sequences, approximately 10% being singletons. Source: non-naive T cells sorted from PBMCs, taken 40 to 50 days after vaccination. These receptor sequences come from a man aged 45 to 65 who received an inactivated influenza vaccine.

Turning to this clonotype: The junction departs from germline at one end; a sequencing error may be responsible. This sequence joins TRBV7-9 and TRBJ1-1, with D possibly matching TRBD1 (5 bases). The CDR3 consists of 14 residues. Per germline, CDR1 SEHNR and CDR2 FQNEAQ (reference sequence). The chain's CDR3 is CASRLDSANTVAFF. The CDR3 DNA follows: TGTGCCAGCAGACTTGACAGTGCGAACACTGTAGCTTTCTTT.

Only a few counts were recorded for this clonotype. The rearrangement joins TRBV11-2 to TRBJ2-7; 10 bases are a match to TRBD2. This CDR3 region has 16 residues. The germline V gene has CDR1 SGHAT and CDR2 FQNNGV. Losses at the gene ends were 0 bases for V and 4 bases for J; bases not matched to a gene: 6. The CDR3 sequence is CASSLEATSGPYEQYF. CDR3 sequence (DNA): TGTGCCAGCAGCTTAGAGGCGACTAGCGGGCCTTACGAGCAGTACTTC.

In its sample, this clonotype was seen many times. The chain recombines TRBV25-1 with TRBJ1-6; TRBD1 might be the D (5 bases). V was pared by 3 bases and J by 10 bases, with 25 bases between. The CDR3 runs 18 residues. The germline gives CDR1 MGHDK, CDR2 SYGVNS. In nucleotides, the CDR3 is TGTGCCAGCAGTGATTCTTGGAGGGGCTCGGGTGGAATCTCACCCCTCCACTTT. It translates to CASSDSWRGSGGISPLHF.

This clonotype was observed many times. The chain uses TRBV6-1 and TRBJ1-2; a weak D match, TRBD1 (5 bases). Trimming stripped 8 bases from V and 4 bases from J, with 14 bases between. Germline V lookup: CDR1 MNHNS, CDR2 SASEGT. The CDR3 runs to 13 residues. This CDR3 is CASGTQGTYGYTF. CDR3 DNA sequence: TGTGCCAGCGGGACCCAGGGTACCTATGGCTACACCTTC.

This clonotype has a handful of counts. This chain links TRBV7-2 with TRBJ1-5, with D possibly being TRBD1 (5 bases). Germline loops: CDR1 SGHTA, CDR2 FQGNSA. The CDR3 spans 15 residues. V was shortened by 2 bases and J by 2 bases, with 10 bases between the two germline ends. The CDR3 DNA follows: TGTGCCAGCAGCTTACAGCAGGGAGGCAATCAGCCCCAGCATTTT. It codes for CASSLQQGGNQPQHF.

The chain has TRBV4-2 and TRBJ2-7; 9 nucleotides match TRBD2. J lost 6 bases, V lost 0 bases, and 12 bases had no gene match. This CDR3 contains 17 residues. Germline V gene sequence: CDR1 LGHNA, CDR2 YNFKEQ. CDR3 nucleotide sequence: TGTGCCAGCAGCCAAGATCCAGCGGGAGGACAAGGCGGCGAGCAGTACTTC. Translated, it gives CASSQDPAGGQGGEQYF.

V usage is TRBV5-1 and J usage is TRBJ1-3; D may be TRBD1 (5 bases). V lost 1 base, J lost 0 bases, and 14 bases lay in between. The CDR3 length is 17 residues. Germline lookup yields CDR1 SGHRS and CDR2 YFSETQ. The CDR3: CASSLSPLTVSGNTIYF. CDR3 bases: TGCGCCAGCAGCTTGTCTCCCTTGACAGTCTCTGGAAACACCATATATTTT.

In its sample, this clonotype was seen a few times. The chain has TRBV7-2 and TRBJ1-1; possible D gene TRBD1, 6 bases. The germline V gene has CDR1 SGHTA and CDR2 FQGNSA. This CDR3 is 15 amino acids long. V was trimmed by 5 bases and J by 4 bases, leaving 17 bases between them. This chain's CDR3 is CASSRGGSAGTEAFF. CDR3 nucleotide sequence: TGTGCCAGCAGCCGAGGGGGGTCAGCGGGCACTGAAGCTTTCTTT.

This clonotype has just a few counts. V gene TRBV2 combines with J gene TRBJ2-5, with D possibly matching TRBD1 (6 bases). The V end lost 3 bases, the J end lost 5 bases, and 10 bases lay between the germline ends. CDR3 size: 13 residues. CDR1 and CDR2 from the germline V gene are SNHLY and FYNNEI. The CDR3 spells CASSDWDTETQYF. DNA for the CDR3: TGTGCCAGCAGTGATTGGGACACGGAGACCCAGTACTTC.

This clonotype has ten or more counts. V is TRBV7-9 and J is TRBJ2-7, with D possibly matching TRBD2 (5 bases). CDR1 is SEHNR and CDR2 is FQNEAQ in the germline V gene (reference sequence). CDR3 length: 14 residues. V was trimmed by 3 bases and J by 0 bases, leaving 9 bases between them. The CDR3 reads CASSFSGSSYEQYF. CDR3 coding DNA: TGTGCCAGCAGCTTCTCGGGGAGCTCCTACGAGCAGTACTTC.

V usage is TRBV20-1 and J usage is TRBJ2-7; 8 bases are a match to TRBD2. The germline V gene has CDR1 DFQATT and CDR2 SNEGSKA (reference sequence). After removal of 4 bases from V and 3 bases from J, the junction contained 11 bases not matched to a gene. The CDR3 length is 15 residues. This CDR3 reads CSATTGTRRNYEQYF. The CDR3 nucleotides read TGCAGTGCTACTACCGGGACTAGGAGAAACTACGAGCAGTACTTC.

This clonotype was found a few times. This chain connects TRBV20-1 to TRBJ2-3, with 8 positions matching TRBD1. V shed 3 bases and J 2 bases; nucleotides not matched to a gene: 10. Per germline, CDR1 DFQATT and CDR2 SNEGSKA (reference sequence). The CDR3 runs 16 residues. The CDR3 sequence: CSASPLGQGVTDTQYF. DNA for the CDR3: TGCAGTGCTAGTCCCCTCGGACAGGGAGTCACAGATACGCAGTATTTT.

There are many counts of this clonotype. The V call is TRBV10-2, the J call TRBJ2-7, with 9 bases fitting TRBD2. The CDR3 has 15 amino acids. The junction had 5 bases not matched to a gene; V was cut back by 1 base and J by 4 bases. CDR1 is WSHSY and CDR2 is SAAADI in the germline V gene. Here the CDR3 reads CASSEWAGGPYEQYF. CDR3 DNA: TGCGCCAGCAGTGAGTGGGCGGGAGGGCCTTACGAGCAGTACTTC.

CDR3 nucleotide sequence: TGCAGTGCTAGAGTTCCGGGCTTGTCAAGGAACACTGAAGCTTTCTTT. As protein: CSARVPGLSRNTEAFF. This sequence joins TRBV20-1 and TRBJ1-1; D is undetermined. CDR1 is DFQATT, CDR2 SNEGSKA, per germline (reference sequence). The V end lost 1 base, the J end lost 1 base, and 16 bases lay between the germline ends. The CDR3 extends over 16 amino acids.

This clonotype was observed at least ten times. The chain uses TRBV5-1 and TRBJ2-1; 8 bases fit TRBD2. V was pared by 4 bases and J by 8 bases, with 14 bases of the junction left unmatched. CDR1 and CDR2 (germline): SGHRS, YFSETQ. The CDR3 contains 16 residues. Here the CDR3 reads CASSLLGGGTIYEQFF. DNA for the CDR3: TGCGCCAGCAGCCTCCTGGGCGGGGGGACTATCTATGAGCAGTTCTTC.

This clonotype was seen a handful of times. V usage is TRBV10-2 and J usage is TRBJ2-1; 8 nucleotides align to TRBD2. The CDR3 runs to 17 residues. Germline loops: CDR1 WSHSY, CDR2 SAAADI. V trimming: 8 bases; J trimming: 0 bases; junction bases outside the gene matches: 12. The CDR3 here is CASRSGGGTISYNEQFF. CDR3 coding DNA: TGCGCCAGCCGCTCGGGGGGGGGGACGATCTCCTACAATGAGCAGTTCTTC.

This clonotype was seen more than once but under ten times. The chain recombines TRBV3-1 with TRBJ2-1, with 7 bases identical to TRBD2. The ends lost 5 bases at V and 2 bases at J; junction bases unmatched: 15. CDR3 size: 18 residues. The germline gives CDR1 LGHDT, CDR2 YNNKEL (reference sequence). CDR3: CASSSYERGKTPYNEQFF. The CDR3 nucleotides are TGTGCCAGCAGCTCTTACGAGCGGGGAAAAACACCCTACAATGAGCAGTTCTTC.

In this sample, this clonotype turned up many times. The genes are TRBV20-1 and TRBJ1-2; D perhaps matches TRBD1 (5 bases). The germline V gene encodes CDR1 DFQATT and CDR2 SNEGSKA (reference sequence). The CDR3 has 16 residues. The CDR3 region is CSLTRAGPLSNYGYTF. DNA of the CDR3: TGCAGCCTAACACGGGCGGGACCCTTATCTAACTATGGCTACACCTTC.

In the case of this clonotype: A much larger clone lies one base from this, so it may be a read error. J is TRBJ2-1 and V is TRBV5-1, with TRBD1 matching 9 bases. This CDR3 comprises 17 residues. Germline values: CDR1 SGHRS, CDR2 YFSETQ. The CDR3, as DNA: TGCGCCAGCAGGTATTCTTCCGGGACAGGGAACTACAATGGGCAGTTCTTC. Its protein is CASRYSSGTGNYNGQFF.

The table lists this clonotype with a few counts. The chain has TRBV12-3 or TRBV12-4 and TRBJ2-3; TRBD2 matches at 7 bases. V lost 5 bases, J lost 8 bases, and 10 bases stayed unmatched. The CDR3 loop spans 14 amino acids. CDR3 bases: TGTGCCAGCAGTCCGGGACGCCGCGGGGGTACGCAGTATTTT. Its protein product is CASSPGRRGGTQYF.

This clonotype was picked up many times. J is TRBJ1-2 and V is TRBV4-2; 8 bases line up with TRBD1. Trimming removed 0 bases from V and 6 bases from J; junction bases left unmatched: 6. The CDR3 sequence is 15 residues long. Germline V gives CDR1 LGHNA, CDR2 YNFKEQ. The DNA of the CDR3 is TGTGCCAGCAGCCAAGATGTCACAGGGGGAAATGGCTACACCTTC. It codes for CASSQDVTGGNGYTF.

The rearrangement links TRBV7-2 to TRBJ2-3; 7 bases agree with TRBD2. In germline, CDR1 is SGHTA, CDR2 FQGNSA. Unmatched junction bases numbered 8, after V lost 7 bases and J lost 1 base. The CDR3 covers 15 residues. The CDR3 is CASIERDLRTDTQYF. CDR3 DNA: TGTGCCAGCATCGAGCGGGACTTACGCACAGATACGCAGTATTTT.

A few counts support this clonotype. The V and J genes are TRBV9 and TRBJ2-3; D perhaps matches TRBD2 (5 bases). The V end was cut by 6 bases, the J end by 1 base, with 12 bases between. This CDR3 spans 14 amino acids. Germline assignment: CDR1 SGDLS and CDR2 YYNGEE. The CDR3 region has the DNA TGTGCCAGCAACTTTGGCGGGCGCACAGATACGCAGTATTTT. Protein: CASNFGGRTDTQYF.

This clonotype occurred a few times. The chain couples TRBV6-1 to TRBJ1-5; 8 bases agree with TRBD1. J was trimmed by 5 bases and V by 5 bases; bases with no gene match: 5. CDR3 length equals 14 residues. The germline V gene has CDR1 MNHNS and CDR2 SASEGT. CDR3 coding DNA: TGTGCCAGCAGTCCTTCGGACAGGGATCAGCCCCAGCATTTT. Its translation: CASSPSDRDQPQHF.

This clonotype was observed a handful of times. This rearrangement joins TRBV2 to TRBJ2-7; 8 nucleotides match TRBD1. Germline CDR1 SNHLY, CDR2 FYNNEI. The CDR3 has 15 amino acids. V dropped 1 base and J dropped 3; count of bases not matched to a gene: 5. This chain's CDR3 is CASSEGLGQGYEQYF. In DNA form, the CDR3 reads TGTGCCAGCAGTGAAGGGCTAGGACAGGGCTACGAGCAGTACTTC.